This is a list of T cell receptor beta chains from one sample in a study of T cell responses to AZD1222 COVID-19 vaccine. The data were produced by immunoSEQ multiplex PCR, yet TCRdb's version contains in-frame clones alone and is incomplete. Altogether 180,000 or so clones are present, around 94% being singletons, with the ten largest covering approximately 0.6%. The sample in question was peripheral blood, obtained on day 0 of AZD1222 vaccination. Receptor source: an adult in good health. The CDR3 runs from the conserved cysteine through the conserved F or W. The D gene is left open where the match is weak. Some rows mark clone size as missing; the rest say once, few, many or name a class of expanded clone.

14,TRBV2,TRBJ1-5,TRBD1,once,CASNGGTGNQPQHF,TGTGCCAGCAATGGGGGGACAGGGAATCAGCCCCAGCATTTT
16,TRBV18,TRBJ1-3,NA,NA,CASSPFRGAEGNTIYF,TGTGCCAGCTCACCTTTTCGGGGGGCAGAAGGAAACACCATATATTTT
14,TRBV28,TRBJ1-2,TRBD1,once,CASSLGTGGNGYTF,TGTGCCAGCAGTTTAGGGACAGGGGGCAATGGCTACACCTTC
14,TRBV5-1,TRBJ1-1,NA,NA,CASSLDDRNTEAFF,TGCGCCAGCAGCTTGGACGACAGGAACACTGAAGCTTTCTTT
14,TRBV9,TRBJ2-2,NA,NA,CASTGRANTGELFF,TGTGCCAGCACAGGTCGCGCGAACACCGGGGAGCTGTTTTTT
12,TRBV4-1,TRBJ2-2,NA,NA,CASGSFTGELFF,TGCGCCAGCGGGTCCTTCACCGGGGAGCTGTTTTTT
13,TRBV7-2,TRBJ1-6,NA,NA,CASSLAGNSPLHF,TGTGCCAGCAGCTTAGCAGGAAATTCACCCCTCCACTTT
17,TRBV2,TRBJ1-2,NA,NA,CASRMRAQTPSNYGYTF,TGTGCCAGCAGAATGAGAGCTCAGACACCCTCTAACTATGGCTACACCTTC
13,TRBV15,TRBJ1-1,NA,NA,CATSRGVAGEAFF,TGTGCCACCAGCAGAGGGGTTGCCGGTGAAGCTTTCTTT
15,TRBV4-1,TRBJ2-2,NA,NA,CASSPHRAYTGELFF,TGCGCCAGCAGCCCGCACAGGGCTTACACCGGGGAGCTGTTTTTT